This TCR beta chain stems from a study of T cells in Graves' hyperthyroidism and ophthalmopathy. Study as a whole: Upon initial diagnosis and before any treatment, peripheral blood was collected.

Patients were excluded for uncontrolled infection, other autoimmune disease, pregnancy or lactation. Based on clinical symptoms, serum thyroxine and TRAb, thyroid ultrasound and orbital computed tomography, diagnoses were reached. The trim removed 4 bases at V and 2 bases at J, leaving 2 bases unmatched. Germline values: CDR1 GTSNPN, CDR2 SVGIG (reference sequence). This CDR3 is 12 amino acids long. Amplification of TCR beta CDR3 regions was performed using RNA transcripts as template. The HTBI primer set served for first-round RT-PCR of the TCR CDR3. TCRdb used MiXCR to reprocess the multiplex PCR reads, holding one entry per CDR3 protein. The sample contains hundreds of thousands of distinct CDR3 sequences, less than 25% of which appear only once. In this sample, this clonotype turned up a few times.

This rearrangement joins TRBV30 to TRBJ2-7; 7 bases line up with TRBD2. The TCR was taken from a man aged 30 to 45 with Graves' ophthalmopathy. Sequencing was carried out using blood. The chain's CDR3 is CAWTSGTYEQYF. Here the CDR3 DNA reads TGTGCCTGGACTAGCGGCACCTACGAGCAGTACTTC.